The sequence of this T cell receptor beta chain was determined in a study of T cells in Graves' hyperthyroidism and ophthalmopathy. Whole-study findings and limits: The model anticipated ophthalmopathy a median approximately six months pre-onset.

The CDR3 is 16 residues long. Germline assignment: CDR1 DFQATT and CDR2 SNEGSKA (reference sequence). J lost 0 bases, V lost 5 bases, and 11 bases had no gene match. Amplified regions were TCR beta CDR3 sequences from RNA transcripts. A set of HTBI primers served as the primers for a first-round RT-PCR of the TCR CDR3. MiXCR, applied by TCRdb to the multiplex PCR reads, yields one record per CDR3 protein. The top ten hold approximately 28% of the sample, which has more than 150,000 distinct CDR3 sequences, over 15% seen once. Hyperthyroidism, newly diagnosed and lasting under 2 months, affected patients aged 18 to 65. This clonotype was seen at least ten times. Its antigen is unknown.

The clonotype originates from a woman aged 45 to 65 with Graves' hyperthyroidism. The material sequenced was blood. The chain combines TRBV20-1 with TRBJ1-2, with 8 bases that match TRBD1. Here the CDR3 DNA reads TGCAGTGCTTTTAGGGACAGGACAAGTACTAACTATGGCTACACCTTC. Its translation is CSAFRDRTSTNYGYTF.